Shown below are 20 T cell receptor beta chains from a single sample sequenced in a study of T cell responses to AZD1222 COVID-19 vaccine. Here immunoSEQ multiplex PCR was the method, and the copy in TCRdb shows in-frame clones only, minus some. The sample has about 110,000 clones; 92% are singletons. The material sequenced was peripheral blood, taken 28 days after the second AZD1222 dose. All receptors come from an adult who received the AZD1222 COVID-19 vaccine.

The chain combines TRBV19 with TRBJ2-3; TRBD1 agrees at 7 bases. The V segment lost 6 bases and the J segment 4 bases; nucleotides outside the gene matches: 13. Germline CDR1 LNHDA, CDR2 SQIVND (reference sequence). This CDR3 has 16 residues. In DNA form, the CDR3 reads TGTGCCAGTAGCACGAGGGGGCAGGCTTCACCAGATACGCAGTATTTT. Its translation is CASSTRGQASPDTQYF.

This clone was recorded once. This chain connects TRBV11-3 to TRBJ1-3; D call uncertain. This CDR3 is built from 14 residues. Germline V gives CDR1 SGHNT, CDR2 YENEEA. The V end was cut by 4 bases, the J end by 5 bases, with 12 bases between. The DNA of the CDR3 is TGTGCCAGCAGCTCGGGCCCCCCCAGAAACACCATATATTTT. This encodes CASSSGPPRNTIYF.

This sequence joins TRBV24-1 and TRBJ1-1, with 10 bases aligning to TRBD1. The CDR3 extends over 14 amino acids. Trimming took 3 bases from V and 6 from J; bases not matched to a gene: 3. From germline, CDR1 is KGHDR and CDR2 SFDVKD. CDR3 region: CATSDAGQGAEAFF. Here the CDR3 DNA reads TGTGCCACCAGTGATGCCGGACAGGGGGCTGAAGCTTTCTTT.

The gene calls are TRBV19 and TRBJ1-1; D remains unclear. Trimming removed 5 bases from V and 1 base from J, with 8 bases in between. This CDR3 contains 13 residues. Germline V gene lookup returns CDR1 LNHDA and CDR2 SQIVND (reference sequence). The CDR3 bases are TGTGCCAGTAGTCTAACACAGAACACTGAAGCTTTCTTT. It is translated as CASSLTQNTEAFF.

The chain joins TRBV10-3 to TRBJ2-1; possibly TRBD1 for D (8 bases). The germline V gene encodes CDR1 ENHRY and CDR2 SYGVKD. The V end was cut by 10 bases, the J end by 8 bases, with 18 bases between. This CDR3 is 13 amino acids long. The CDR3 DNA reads TGTGCCACACAGGGGGGGCTCGTCGATGAGCAGTTCTTC. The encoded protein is CATQGGLVDEQFF.

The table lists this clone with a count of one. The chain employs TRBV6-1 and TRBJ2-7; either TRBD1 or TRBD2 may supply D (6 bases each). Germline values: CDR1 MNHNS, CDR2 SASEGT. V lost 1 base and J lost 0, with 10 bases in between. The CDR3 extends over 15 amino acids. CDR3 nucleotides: TGTGCCAGCAGTGAAGACGGAGGGGGCTCCTACGAGCAGTACTTC. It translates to CASSEDGGGSYEQYF.

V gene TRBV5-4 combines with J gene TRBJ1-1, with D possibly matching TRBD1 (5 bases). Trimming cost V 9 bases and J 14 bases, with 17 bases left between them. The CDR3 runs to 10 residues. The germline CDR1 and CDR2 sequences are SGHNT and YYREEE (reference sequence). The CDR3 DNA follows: TGTGCCACCGACGCAGGGCCCTTATTCTTT. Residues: CATDAGPLFF.

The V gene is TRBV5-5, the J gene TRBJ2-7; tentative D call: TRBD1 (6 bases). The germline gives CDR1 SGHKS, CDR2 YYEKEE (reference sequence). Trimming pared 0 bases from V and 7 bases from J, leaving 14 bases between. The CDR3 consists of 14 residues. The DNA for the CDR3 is TGTGCCAGCAGCTTGGCCCAGGGGCCAAATGAGCAGTACTTC. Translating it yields CASSLAQGPNEQYF.

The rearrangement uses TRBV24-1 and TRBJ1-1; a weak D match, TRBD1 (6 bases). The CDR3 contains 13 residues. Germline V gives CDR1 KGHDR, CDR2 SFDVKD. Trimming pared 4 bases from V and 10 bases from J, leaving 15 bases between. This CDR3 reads CATSEFSVRGAFF. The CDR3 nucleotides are TGTGCCACCAGTGAATTCAGCGTCAGGGGAGCTTTCTTT.

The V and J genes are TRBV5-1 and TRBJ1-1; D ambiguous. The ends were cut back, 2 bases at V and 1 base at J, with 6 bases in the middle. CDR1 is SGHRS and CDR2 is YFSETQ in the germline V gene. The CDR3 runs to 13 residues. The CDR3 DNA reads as TGCGCCAGCAGCTTTAACTCGAACACTGAAGCTTTCTTT. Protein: CASSFNSNTEAFF. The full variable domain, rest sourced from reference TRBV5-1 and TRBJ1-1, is KAGVTQTPRYLIKTRGQQVTLSCSPISGHRSVSWYQQTPGQGLQFLFEYFSETQRNKGNFPGRFSGRQFSNSRSEMNVSTLELGDSALYLCASSFNSNTEAFFGQGTRLTVV.

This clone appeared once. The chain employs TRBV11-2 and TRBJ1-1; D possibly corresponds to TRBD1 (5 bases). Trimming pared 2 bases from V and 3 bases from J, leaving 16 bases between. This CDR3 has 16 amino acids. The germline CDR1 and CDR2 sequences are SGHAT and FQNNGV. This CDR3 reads CASSLYKGNGDTEAFF. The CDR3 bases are TGTGCCAGCAGCTTATATAAGGGGAACGGGGACACTGAAGCTTTCTTT.

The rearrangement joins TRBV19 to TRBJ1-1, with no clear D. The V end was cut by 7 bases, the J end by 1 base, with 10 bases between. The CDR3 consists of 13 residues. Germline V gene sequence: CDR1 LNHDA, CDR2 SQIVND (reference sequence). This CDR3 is CASKFMTNTEAFF. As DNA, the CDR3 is TGTGCCAGTAAGTTTATGACGAACACTGAAGCTTTCTTT. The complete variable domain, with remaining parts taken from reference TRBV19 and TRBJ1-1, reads DGGITQSPKYLFRKEGQNVTLSCEQNLNHDAMYWYRQDPGQGLRLIYYSQIVNDFQKGDIAEGYSVSREKKESFPLTVTSAQKNPTAFYLCASKFMTNTEAFFGQGTRLTVV.

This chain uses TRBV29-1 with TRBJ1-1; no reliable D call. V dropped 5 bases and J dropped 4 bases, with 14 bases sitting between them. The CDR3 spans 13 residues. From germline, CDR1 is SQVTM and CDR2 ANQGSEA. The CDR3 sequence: CSVLAVGATEAFF. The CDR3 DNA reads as TGCAGCGTTCTTGCGGTCGGTGCCACTGAAGCTTTCTTT. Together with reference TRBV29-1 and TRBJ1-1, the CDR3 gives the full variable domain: SAVISQKPSRDICQRGTSLTIQCQVDSQVTMMFWYRQQPGQSLTLIATANQGSEATYESGFVIDKFPISRPNLTFSTLTVSNMSPEDSSIYLCSVLAVGATEAFFGQGTRLTVV.

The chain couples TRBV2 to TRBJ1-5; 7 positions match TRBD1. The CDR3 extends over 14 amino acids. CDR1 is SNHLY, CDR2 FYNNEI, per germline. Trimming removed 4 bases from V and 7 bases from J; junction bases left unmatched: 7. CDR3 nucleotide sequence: TGTGCCAGCAGTGGGCGGGACAGTGGACAGCCCCAGCATTTT. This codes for CASSGRDSGQPQHF.

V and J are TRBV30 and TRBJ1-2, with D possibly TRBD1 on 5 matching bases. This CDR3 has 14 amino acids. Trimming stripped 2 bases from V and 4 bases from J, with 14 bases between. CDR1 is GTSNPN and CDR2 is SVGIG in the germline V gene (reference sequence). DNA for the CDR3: TGTGCCTGGAGTCCAGGAGGGGCAGGCTATGGCTACACCTTC. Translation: CAWSPGGAGYGYTF.

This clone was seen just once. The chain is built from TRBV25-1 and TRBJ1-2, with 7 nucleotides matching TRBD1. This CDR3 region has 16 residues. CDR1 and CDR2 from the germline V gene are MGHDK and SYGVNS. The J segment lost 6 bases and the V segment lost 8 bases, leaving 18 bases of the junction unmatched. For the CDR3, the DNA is TGTGCCAGCTCAAAAGGGGGGGGACAGATTCTTAATGGCTACACCTTC. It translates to CASSKGGGQILNGYTF.

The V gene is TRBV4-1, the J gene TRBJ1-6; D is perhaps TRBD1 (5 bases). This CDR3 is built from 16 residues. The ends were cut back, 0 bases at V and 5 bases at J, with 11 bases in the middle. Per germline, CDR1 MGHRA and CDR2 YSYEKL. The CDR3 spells CASSQEAGRDNSPLHF. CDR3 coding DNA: TGCGCCAGCAGCCAAGAAGCCGGCAGGGATAATTCACCCCTCCACTTT.

The CDR3 coding sequence is TGTGCCAGTAGTATAAGTTGGGGGCCAACTAAAAATGAAAAACTGTTTTTT. It yields the protein CASSISWGPTKNEKLFF. This rearrangement joins TRBV19 to TRBJ1-4; tentatively, D is TRBD1 (6 bases). The germline V and J ends were trimmed by 2 bases and 5 bases, with 18 bases remaining between them. Germline V CDR1 and CDR2: LNHDA, SQIVND (reference sequence). This CDR3 comprises 17 residues. Using reference TRBV19 and TRBJ1-4 for the parts outside the CDR3, the full variable domain is DGGITQSPKYLFRKEGQNVTLSCEQNLNHDAMYWYRQDPGQGLRLIYYSQIVNDFQKGDIAEGYSVSREKKESFPLTVTSAQKNPTAFYLCASSISWGPTKNEKLFFGSGTQLSVL.

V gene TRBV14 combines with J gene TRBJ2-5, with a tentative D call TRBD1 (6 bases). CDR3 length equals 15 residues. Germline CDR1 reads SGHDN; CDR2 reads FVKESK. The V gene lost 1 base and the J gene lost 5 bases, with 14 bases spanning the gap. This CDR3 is CASSQVPQGWETQYF. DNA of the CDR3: TGTGCCAGCAGCCAAGTACCACAGGGCTGGGAGACCCAGTACTTC.

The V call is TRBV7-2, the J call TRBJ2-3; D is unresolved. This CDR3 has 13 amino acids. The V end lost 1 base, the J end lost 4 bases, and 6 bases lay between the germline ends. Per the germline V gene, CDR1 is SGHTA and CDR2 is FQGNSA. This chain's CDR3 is CASSLGRADTQYF. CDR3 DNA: TGTGCCAGCAGCTTAGGCCGCGCAGATACGCAGTATTTT.